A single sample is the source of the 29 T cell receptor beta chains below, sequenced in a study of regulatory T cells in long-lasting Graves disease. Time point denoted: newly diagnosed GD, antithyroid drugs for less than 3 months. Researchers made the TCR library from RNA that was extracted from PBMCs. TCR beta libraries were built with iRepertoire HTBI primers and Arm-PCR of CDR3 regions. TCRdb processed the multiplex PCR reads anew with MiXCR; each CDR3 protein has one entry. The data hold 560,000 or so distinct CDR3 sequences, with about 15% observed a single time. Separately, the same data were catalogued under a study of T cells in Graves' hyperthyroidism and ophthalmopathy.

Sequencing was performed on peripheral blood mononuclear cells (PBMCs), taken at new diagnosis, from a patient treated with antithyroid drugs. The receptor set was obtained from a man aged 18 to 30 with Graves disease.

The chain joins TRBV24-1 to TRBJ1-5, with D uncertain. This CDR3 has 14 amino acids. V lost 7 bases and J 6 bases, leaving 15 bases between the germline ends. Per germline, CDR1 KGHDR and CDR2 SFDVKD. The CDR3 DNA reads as TGTGCCACCAGCCGCGGCAGTGACCTTCAGCCCCAGCATTTT. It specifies CATSRGSDLQPQHF.

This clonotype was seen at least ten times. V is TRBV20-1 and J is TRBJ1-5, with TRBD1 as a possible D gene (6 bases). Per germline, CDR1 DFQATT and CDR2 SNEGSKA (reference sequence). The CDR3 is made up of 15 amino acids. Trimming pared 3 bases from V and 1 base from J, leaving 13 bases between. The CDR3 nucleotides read TGCAGTGCTAGCAGGGGTTTATTGAGCAATCAGCCCCAGCATTTT. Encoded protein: CSASRGLLSNQPQHF.

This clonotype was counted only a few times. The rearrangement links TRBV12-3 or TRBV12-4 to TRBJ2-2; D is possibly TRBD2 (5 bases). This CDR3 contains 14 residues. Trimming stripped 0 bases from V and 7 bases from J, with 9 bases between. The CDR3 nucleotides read TGTGCCAGCAGTTTAGCCGCGGGCGTCGGGGAGCTGTTTTTT. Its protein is CASSLAAGVGELFF.

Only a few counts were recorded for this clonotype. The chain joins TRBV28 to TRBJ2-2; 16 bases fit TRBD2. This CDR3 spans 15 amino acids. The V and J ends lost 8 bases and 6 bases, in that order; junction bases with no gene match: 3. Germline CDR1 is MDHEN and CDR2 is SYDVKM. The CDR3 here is CASGTSGRAPGELFF. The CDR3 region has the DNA TGTGCCAGCGGGACTAGCGGGAGGGCCCCCGGGGAGCTGTTTTTT.

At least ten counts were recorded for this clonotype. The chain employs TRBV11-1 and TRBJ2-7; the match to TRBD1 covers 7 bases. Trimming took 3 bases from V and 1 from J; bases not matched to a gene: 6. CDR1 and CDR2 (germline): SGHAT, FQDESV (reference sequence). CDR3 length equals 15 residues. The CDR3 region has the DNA TGTGCCAGCAGCTTGGATGACAGGGAGTCCTACGAGCAGTACTTC. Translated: CASSLDDRESYEQYF.

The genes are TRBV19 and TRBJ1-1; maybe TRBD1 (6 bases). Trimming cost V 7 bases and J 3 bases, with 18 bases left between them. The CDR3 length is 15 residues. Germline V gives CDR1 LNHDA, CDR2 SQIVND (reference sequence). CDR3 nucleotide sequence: TGTGCCAGTACCTCGCCCCATAGGGGGGACACTGAAGCTTTCTTT. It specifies CASTSPHRGDTEAFF.

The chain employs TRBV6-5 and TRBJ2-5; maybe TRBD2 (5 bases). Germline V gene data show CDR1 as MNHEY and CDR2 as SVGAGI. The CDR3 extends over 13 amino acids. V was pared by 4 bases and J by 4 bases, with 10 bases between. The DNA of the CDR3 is TGTGCCAGCAGTTGGGAGAGGAGAGAGACCCAGTACTTC. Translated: CASSWERRETQYF.

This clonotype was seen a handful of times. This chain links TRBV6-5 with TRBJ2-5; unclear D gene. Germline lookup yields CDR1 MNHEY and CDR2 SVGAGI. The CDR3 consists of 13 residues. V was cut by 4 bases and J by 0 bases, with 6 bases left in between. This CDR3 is CASSFTYQETQYF. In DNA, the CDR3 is TGTGCCAGCAGTTTTACCTACCAAGAGACCCAGTACTTC.

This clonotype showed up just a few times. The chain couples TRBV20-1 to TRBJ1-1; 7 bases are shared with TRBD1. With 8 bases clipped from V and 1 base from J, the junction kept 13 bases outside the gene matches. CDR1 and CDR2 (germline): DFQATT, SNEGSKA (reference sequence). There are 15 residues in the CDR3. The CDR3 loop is CSPKRGPPRNTEAFF. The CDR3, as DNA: TGCAGTCCCAAGAGGGGGCCACCCCGGAACACTGAAGCTTTCTTT.

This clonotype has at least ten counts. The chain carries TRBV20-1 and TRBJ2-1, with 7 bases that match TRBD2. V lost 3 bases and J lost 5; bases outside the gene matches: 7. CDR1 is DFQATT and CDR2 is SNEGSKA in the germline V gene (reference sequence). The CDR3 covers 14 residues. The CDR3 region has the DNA TGCAGTGCTAGCAATCAGCGGGGCCACAATGAGCAGTTCTTC. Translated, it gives CSASNQRGHNEQFF.

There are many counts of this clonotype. The chain's CDR3 is CASSLDNWDRYGYTF. The CDR3 region has the DNA TGTGCCAGCAGCTTAGATAATTGGGACCGCTATGGCTACACCTTC. The rearrangement uses TRBV11-2 and TRBJ1-2, with D maybe TRBD1 (5 bases). CDR3 length equals 15 residues. V dropped 0 bases and J dropped 4 bases, with 12 bases sitting between them. CDR1 SGHAT and CDR2 FQNNGV come from the germline V gene.

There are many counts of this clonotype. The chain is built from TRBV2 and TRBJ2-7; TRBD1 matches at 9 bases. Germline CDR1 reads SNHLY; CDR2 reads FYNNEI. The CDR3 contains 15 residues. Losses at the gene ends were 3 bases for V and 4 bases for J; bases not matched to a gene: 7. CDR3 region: CASSEPGTGLYEQYF. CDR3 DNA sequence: TGTGCCAGCAGTGAGCCTGGGACAGGGCTATACGAGCAGTACTTC.

CDR3 residues: CASSFTLGTGTGELFF. The CDR3 nucleotides are TGTGCCAGCAGTTTTACTTTAGGCACAGGCACCGGGGAGCTGTTTTTT. The chain couples TRBV27 to TRBJ2-2, with D possibly TRBD1 on 5 matching bases. The CDR3 covers 16 residues. Germline V gene sequence: CDR1 MNHEY, CDR2 SMNVEV (reference sequence). The V end was cut by 3 bases, the J end by 4 bases, with 15 bases between.

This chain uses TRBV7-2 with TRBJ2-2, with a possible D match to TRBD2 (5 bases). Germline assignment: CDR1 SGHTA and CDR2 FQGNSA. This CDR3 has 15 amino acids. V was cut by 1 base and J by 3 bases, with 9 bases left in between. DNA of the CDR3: TGTGCCAGCAGCTTAGTATCCGGGGACACCGGGGAGCTGTTTTTT. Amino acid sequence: CASSLVSGDTGELFF.

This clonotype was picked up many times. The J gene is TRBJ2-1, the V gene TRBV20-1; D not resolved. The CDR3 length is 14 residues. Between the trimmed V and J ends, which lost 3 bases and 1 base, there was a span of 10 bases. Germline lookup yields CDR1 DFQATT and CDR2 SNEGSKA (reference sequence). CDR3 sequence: CSARHPVSYNEQFF. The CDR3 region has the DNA TGCAGTGCTAGGCATCCTGTTTCCTACAATGAGCAGTTCTTC.

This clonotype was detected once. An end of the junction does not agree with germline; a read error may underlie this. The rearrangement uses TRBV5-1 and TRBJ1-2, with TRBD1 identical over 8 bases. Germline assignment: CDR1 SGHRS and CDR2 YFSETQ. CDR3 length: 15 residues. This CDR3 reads CASSHRQGLSYDYTF. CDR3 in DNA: TGCGCCAGCAGCCACCGACAGGGGCTCAGCTATGACTACACCTTC. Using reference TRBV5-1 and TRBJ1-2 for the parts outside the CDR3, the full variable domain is KAGVTQTPRYLIKTRGQQVTLSCSPISGHRSVSWYQQTPGQGLQFLFEYFSETQRNKGNFPGRFSGRQFSNSRSEMNVSTLELGDSALYLCASSHRQGLSYDYTFGSGTRLTVV.

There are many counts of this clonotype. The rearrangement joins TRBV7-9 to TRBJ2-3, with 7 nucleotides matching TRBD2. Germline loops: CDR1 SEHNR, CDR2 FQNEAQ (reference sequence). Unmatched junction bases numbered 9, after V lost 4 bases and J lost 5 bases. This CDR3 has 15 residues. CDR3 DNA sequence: TGTGCCAGCAGCTCTCAGCGGGAACCGGGAGATACGCAGTATTTT. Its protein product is CASSSQREPGDTQYF.

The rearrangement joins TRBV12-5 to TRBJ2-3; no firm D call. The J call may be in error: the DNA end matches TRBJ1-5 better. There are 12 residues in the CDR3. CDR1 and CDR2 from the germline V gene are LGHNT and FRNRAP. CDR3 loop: CASGFWLDTQHF. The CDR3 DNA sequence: TGTGCTAGTGGTTTTTGGTTGGATACGCAGCATTTT.

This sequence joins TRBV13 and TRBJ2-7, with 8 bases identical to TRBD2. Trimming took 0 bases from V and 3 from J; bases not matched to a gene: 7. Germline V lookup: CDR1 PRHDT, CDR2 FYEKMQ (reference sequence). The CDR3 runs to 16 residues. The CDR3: CASSLGERGTGYEQYF. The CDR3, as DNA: TGTGCCAGCAGCTTAGGAGAGCGGGGGACGGGCTACGAGCAGTACTTC.

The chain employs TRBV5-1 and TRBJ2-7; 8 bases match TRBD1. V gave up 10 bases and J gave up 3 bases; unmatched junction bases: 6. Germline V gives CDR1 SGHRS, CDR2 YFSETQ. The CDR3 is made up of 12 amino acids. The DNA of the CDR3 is TGCGCCCGAAGTGGGACAGGCTACGAGCAGTACTTC. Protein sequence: CARSGTGYEQYF.

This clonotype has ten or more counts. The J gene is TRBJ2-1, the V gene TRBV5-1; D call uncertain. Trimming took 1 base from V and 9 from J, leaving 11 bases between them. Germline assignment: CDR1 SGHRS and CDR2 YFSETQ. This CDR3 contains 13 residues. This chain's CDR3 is CASSLQSTGEQFF. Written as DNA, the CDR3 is TGCGCCAGCAGCTTGCAATCTACGGGTGAGCAGTTCTTC.

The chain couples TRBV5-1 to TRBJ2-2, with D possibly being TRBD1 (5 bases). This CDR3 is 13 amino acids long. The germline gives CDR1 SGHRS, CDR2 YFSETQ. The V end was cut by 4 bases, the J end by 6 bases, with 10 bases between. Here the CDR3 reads CASSPGHAGELFF. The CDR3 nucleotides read TGCGCCAGCAGCCCAGGGCACGCCGGGGAGCTGTTTTTT.

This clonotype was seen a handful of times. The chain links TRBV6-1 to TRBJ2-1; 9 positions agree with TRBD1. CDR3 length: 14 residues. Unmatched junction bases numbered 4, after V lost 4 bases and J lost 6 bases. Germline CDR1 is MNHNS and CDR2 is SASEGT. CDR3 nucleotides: TGTGCCAGCAGTGTACGACAGGGGGTCAATGAGCAGTTCTTC. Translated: CASSVRQGVNEQFF.

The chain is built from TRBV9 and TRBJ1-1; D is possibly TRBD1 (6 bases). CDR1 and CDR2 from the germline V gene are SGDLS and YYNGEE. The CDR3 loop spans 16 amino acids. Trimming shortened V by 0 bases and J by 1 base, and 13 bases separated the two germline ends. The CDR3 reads CASSVDKATGNTEAFF. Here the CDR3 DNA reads TGTGCCAGCAGCGTAGATAAGGCGACAGGGAACACTGAAGCTTTCTTT. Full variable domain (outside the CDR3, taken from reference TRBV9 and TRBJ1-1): DSGVTQTPKHLITATGQRVTLRCSPRSGDLSVYWYQQSLDQGLQFLIQYYNGEERAKGNILERFSAQQFPDLHSELNLSSLELGDSALYFCASSVDKATGNTEAFFGQGTRLTVV.

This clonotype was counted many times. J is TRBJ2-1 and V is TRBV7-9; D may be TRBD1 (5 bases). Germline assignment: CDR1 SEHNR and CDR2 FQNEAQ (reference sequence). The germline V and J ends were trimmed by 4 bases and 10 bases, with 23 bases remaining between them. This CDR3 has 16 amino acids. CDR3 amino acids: CASSSSTGHQWVEQFF. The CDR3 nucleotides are TGTGCCAGCAGCTCCTCGACCGGACATCAATGGGTGGAGCAGTTCTTC.

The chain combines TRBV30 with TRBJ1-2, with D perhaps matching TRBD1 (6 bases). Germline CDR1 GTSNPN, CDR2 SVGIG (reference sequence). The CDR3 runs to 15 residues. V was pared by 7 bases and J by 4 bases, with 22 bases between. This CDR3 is CASIPSNRVAYGYTF. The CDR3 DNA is TGTGCCTCAATACCTAGTAACAGGGTAGCCTATGGCTACACCTTC.

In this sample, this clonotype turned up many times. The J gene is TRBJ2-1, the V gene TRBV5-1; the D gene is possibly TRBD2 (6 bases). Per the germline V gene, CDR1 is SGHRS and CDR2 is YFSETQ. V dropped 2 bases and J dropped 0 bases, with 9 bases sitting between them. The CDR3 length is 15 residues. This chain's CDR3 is CASSFSGNSYNEQFF. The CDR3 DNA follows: TGCGCCAGCAGCTTTAGCGGAAACTCCTACAATGAGCAGTTCTTC.

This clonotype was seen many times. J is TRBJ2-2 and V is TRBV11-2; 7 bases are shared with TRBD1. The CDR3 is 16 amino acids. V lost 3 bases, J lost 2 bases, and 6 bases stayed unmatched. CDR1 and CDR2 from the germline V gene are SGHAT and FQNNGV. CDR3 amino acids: CASSFYTGVNTGELFF. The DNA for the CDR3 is TGTGCCAGCAGCTTTTATACAGGGGTCAACACCGGGGAGCTGTTTTTT.

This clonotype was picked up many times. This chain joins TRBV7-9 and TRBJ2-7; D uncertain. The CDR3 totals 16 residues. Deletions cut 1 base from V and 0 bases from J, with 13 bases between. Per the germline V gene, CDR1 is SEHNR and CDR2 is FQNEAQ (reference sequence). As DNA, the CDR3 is TGTGCCAGCAGCTTAGTAGGCAGCCCGAGCTCCTACGAGCAGTACTTC. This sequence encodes CASSLVGSPSSYEQYF. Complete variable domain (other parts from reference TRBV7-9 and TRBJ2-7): DTGVSQNPRHKITKRGQNVTFRCDPISEHNRLYWYRQTLGQGPEFLTYFQNEAQLEKSRLLSDRFSAERPKGSFSTLEIQRTEQGDSAMYLCASSLVGSPSSYEQYFGPGTRLTVT.